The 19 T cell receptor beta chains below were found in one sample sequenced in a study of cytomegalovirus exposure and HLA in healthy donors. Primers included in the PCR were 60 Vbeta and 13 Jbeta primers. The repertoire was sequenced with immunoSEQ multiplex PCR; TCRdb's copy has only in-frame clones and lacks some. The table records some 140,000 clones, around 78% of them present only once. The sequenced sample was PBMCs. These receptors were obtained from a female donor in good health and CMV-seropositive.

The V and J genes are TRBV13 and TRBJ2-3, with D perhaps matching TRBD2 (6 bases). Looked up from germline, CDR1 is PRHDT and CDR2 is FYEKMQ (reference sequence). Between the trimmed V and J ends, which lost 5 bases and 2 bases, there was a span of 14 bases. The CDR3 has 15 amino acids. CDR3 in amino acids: CASSPGTRSTDTQYF. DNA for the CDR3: TGTGCCAGCAGCCCCGGGACTCGGTCCACAGATACGCAGTATTTT.

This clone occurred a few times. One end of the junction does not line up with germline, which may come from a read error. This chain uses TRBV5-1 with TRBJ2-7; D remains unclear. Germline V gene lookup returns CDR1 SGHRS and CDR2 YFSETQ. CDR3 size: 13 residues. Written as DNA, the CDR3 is TGCGCCAGCAGATTGGGTAGCTCCTACGAGCAGTACTTC. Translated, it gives CASRLGSSYEQYF.

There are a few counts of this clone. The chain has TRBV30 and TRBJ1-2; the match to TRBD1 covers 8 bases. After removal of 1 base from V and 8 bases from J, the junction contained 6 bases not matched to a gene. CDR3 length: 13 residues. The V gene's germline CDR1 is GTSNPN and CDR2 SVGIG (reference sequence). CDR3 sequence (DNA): TGTGCCTGGAGTGGGACAGGGCTTAAGGGCTACACCTTC. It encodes CAWSGTGLKGYTF.

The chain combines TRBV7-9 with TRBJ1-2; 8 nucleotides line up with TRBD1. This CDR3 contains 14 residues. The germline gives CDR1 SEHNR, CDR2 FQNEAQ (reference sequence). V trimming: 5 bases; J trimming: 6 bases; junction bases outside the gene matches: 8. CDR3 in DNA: TGTGCCAGCAGCCTACAGGGGGTTCAGGATGGCTACACCTTC. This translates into CASSLQGVQDGYTF.

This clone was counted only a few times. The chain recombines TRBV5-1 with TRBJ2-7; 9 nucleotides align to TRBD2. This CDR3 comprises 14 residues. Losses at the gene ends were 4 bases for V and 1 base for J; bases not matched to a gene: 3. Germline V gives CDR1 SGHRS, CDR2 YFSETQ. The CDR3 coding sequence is TGCGCCAGCAGCCCGAGCGGGGGGTCCTACGAGCAGTACTTC. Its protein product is CASSPSGGSYEQYF.

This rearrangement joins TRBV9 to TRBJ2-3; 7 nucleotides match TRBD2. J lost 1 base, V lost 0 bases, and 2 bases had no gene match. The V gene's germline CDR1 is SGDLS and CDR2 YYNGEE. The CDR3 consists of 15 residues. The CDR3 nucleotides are TGTGCCAGCAGCGTAGTAACTAGCGGCACAGATACGCAGTATTTT. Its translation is CASSVVTSGTDTQYF.

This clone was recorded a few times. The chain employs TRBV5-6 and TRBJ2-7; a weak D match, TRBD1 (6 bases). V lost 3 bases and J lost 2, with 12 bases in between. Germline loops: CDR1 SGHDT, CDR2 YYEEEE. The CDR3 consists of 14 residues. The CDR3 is CASSSTGSPYEQYF. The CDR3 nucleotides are TGTGCCAGCAGCTCCACAGGGTCTCCCTACGAGCAGTACTTC.

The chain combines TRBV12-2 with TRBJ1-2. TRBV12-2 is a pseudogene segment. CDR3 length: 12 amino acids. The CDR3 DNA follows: TGTGCAAACTGCGGAGGCCTCCTTGGCTACACCTTC. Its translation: CANCGGLLGYTF.

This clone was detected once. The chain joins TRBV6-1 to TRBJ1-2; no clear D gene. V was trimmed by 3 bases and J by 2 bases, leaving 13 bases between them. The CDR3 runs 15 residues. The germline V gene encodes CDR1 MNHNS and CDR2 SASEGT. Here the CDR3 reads CASSDWAGPNYGYTF. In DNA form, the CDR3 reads TGTGCCAGCAGTGATTGGGCAGGCCCAAACTATGGCTACACCTTC.

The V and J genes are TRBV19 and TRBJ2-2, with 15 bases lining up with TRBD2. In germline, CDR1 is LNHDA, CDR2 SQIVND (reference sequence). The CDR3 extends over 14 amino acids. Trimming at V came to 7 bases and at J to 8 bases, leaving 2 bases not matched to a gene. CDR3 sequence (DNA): TGTGCCAGTAATGGACTAGCGGGAGGGGGGGAGCTGTTTTTT. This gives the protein CASNGLAGGGELFF.

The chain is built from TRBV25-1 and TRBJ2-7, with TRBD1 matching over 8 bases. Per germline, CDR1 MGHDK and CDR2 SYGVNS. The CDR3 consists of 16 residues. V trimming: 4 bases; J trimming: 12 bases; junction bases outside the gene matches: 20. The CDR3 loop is CASSAQTGAGSGSLYF. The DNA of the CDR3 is TGTGCCAGCAGTGCGCAGACAGGGGCTGGGTCTGGCTCCTTGTACTTC.

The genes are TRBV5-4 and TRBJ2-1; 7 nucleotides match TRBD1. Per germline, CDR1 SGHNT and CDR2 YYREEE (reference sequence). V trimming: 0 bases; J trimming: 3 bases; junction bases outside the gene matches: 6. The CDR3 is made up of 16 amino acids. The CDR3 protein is CASSLEGARGYNEQFF. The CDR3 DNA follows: TGTGCCAGCAGCTTGGAGGGGGCTAGAGGCTACAATGAGCAGTTCTTC.

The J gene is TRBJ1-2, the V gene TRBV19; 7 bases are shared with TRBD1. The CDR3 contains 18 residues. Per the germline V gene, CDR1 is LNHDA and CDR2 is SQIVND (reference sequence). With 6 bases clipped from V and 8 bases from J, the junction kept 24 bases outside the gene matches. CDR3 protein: CASRNSAYIPGQTSGYTF. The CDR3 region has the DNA TGTGCCAGTAGGAATTCAGCATACATACCGGGACAGACGAGCGGCTACACCTTC.

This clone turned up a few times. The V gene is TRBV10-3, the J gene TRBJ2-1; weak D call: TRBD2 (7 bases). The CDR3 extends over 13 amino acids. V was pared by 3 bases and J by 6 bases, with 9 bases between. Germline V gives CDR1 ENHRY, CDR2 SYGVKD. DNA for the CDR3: TGTGCCATCAGTGAACGGGGGGCCAATGAGCAGTTCTTC. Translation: CAISERGANEQFF.

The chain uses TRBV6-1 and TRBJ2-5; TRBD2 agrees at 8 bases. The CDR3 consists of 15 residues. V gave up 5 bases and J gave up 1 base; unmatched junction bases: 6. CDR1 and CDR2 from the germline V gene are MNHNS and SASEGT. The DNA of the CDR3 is TGTGCCAGCAGTACGGCGGGAGGCATCCAAGAGACCCAGTACTTC. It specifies CASSTAGGIQETQYF.

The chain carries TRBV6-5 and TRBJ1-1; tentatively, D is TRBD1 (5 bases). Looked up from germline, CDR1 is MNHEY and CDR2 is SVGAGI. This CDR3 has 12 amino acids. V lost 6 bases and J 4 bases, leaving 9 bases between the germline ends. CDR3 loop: CASRGGGTEAFF. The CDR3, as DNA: TGTGCCAGCAGGGGCGGGGGCACTGAAGCTTTCTTT.

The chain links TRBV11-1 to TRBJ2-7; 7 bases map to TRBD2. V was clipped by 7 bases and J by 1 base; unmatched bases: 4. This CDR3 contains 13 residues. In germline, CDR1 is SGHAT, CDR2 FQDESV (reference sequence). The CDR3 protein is CASTLGGSYEQYF. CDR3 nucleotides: TGTGCCAGCACCTTGGGGGGGTCCTACGAGCAGTACTTC.

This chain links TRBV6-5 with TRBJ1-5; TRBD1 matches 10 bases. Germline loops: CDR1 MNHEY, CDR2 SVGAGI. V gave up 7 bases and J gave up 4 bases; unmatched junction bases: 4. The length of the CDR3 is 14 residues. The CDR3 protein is CASKGDRGNQPQHF. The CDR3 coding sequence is TGTGCCAGCAAGGGGGACAGGGGAAATCAGCCCCAGCATTTT.

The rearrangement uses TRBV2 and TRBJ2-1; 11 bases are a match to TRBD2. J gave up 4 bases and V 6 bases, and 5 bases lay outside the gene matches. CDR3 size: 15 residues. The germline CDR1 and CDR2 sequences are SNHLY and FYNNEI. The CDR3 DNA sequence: TGTGCCAGCAGGGAAACTAGCGGGGGATACAATGAGCAGTTCTTC. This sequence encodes CASRETSGGYNEQFF.